Sequencing of this T cell receptor (beta chain) was carried out in a study of OX40 agonist ivuxolimab in advanced cancers. Background on the whole study: Ivuxolimab, which targeted the costimulatory receptor OX40 (CD134), was an agonistic, fully human IgG2 monoclonal antibody. Intravenous ivuxolimab was administered to patients every 2 weeks at six dose levels: 0.01, 0.1, 0.3, 1.5, 3 and 10 mg/kg. Among the roughly 52 dose-escalation patients, about 19 had hepatocellular carcinoma, 15 or so melanoma, 9 renal cell carcinoma and 9 head and neck cancer. In the dose-escalation cohort, more than 75% of patients were male, and the mean age was approximately 60 years, with a range of about 20 to 79. Prior anti-PD-1, anti-PD-L1 or anti-CTLA-4 therapy was permitted, and approximately 40% of dose-escalation patients had received checkpoint inhibitors. Three dose-escalation patients achieved partial responses, one with hepatocellular carcinoma and two with cutaneous melanoma. The purpose of peripheral TCRbeta sequencing was to test whether ivuxolimab changed TCR sequence diversity and led to clonal T-cell expansion. The monotherapy dose-escalation portion (N ≈ 56 patients) of the phase I ivuxolimab trial is reported in the paper. What the study reported, not specific to this receptor: At doses from 0.1 to 3.0 mg/kg, clonal expansion was seen in both CD4+ and CD8+ blood T cells between baseline and week 6. Partial responders in the 0.1-3.0 mg/kg groups had among the lowest normalized peripheral clonal expansion, especially among CD8+ T cells. Low levels of normalized T-cell clonal expansion were also seen in some patients who did not respond. Antigen specificity was not determined for the clonally expanded peripheral T cells. After ivuxolimab, more expanded clones were found on average in CD8+ T cells than in CD4+ T cells.

Genomic DNA was extracted from sorted cells for sequencing of the TCRbeta CDR3 region. The immunoSEQ Assay was used for sequencing of TCRbeta CDR3 regions. Imported from immuneACCESS, the table was reduced by TCRdb to in-frame sequences with V and J called. These copies leave out some clones; in studies compared against another copy, an unresolved V gene accounts for under half, and the cause of the remainder is not known. The sample data list about 31,000 clones, and less than 90% of these were observed just once. The ten largest clones add up to 38% of the sample. The trial excluded patients who had a history of autoimmune disease or who were on systemic immunosuppression. Peripheral blood for TCR sequencing was collected from all dose cohorts at baseline, on cycle 4 day 1, and on cycle 7 day 1. Samples came from an open-label, multicenter, first-in-human phase I dose-escalation trial of ivuxolimab. Adults with locally advanced or metastatic melanoma, renal cell, hepatocellular, or head and neck squamous cell carcinoma were enrolled in the trial. Before TCR sequencing, CD4+ and CD8+ T cells were separately sorted from peripheral blood.

This clone was seen once. Its antigen is not yet known. Base qualities were left out, and no much larger clone turns up one base away. This TCR came from an adult with an advanced solid tumor such as melanoma, head and neck, liver or kidney cancer. The source material was CD4+ or CD8+ T cells sorted from blood, sampled in a trial of the OX40 agonist ivuxolimab.

In nucleotide form, the sequence is TGTGCCAGCAGTCCCTGGTTCCCCGGTTACGAGCAGTACTTC. Translated, it gives CASSPWFPGYEQYF. Recombination joined TRBV27 with TRBJ2-7; a confident D gene designation cannot be given. Inclusive of the bounding cysteine and phenylalanine, the CDR3 is 14 residues long. CDR3 DNA only is kept here, 42 bases in frame from base 1. CDR1 and CDR2 (MNHEY, SMNVEV) derive from the germline V gene (reference sequence). V and J lose 5 bases and 4 bases, and a span of 15 bases separates them.